The TCR beta chain described here comes from a study of cytomegalovirus exposure and HLA in healthy donors. Whole-study results and caveats: Reportedly, HLA-A and HLA-B alleles of most subjects were accurately predicted from TCR beta. A later analysis showed TCR association rates differing by HLA locus, peaking at DRB1 and lowest at HLA-C.

The CDR3 covers 16 residues. Germline V gives CDR1 ENHRY, CDR2 SYGVKD. V was trimmed by 6 bases and J by 2 bases, leaving 19 bases between them. PCR was performed using 60 Vbeta and 13 Jbeta primers. The repertoire was sequenced with immunoSEQ multiplex PCR; TCRdb's copy has only in-frame clones and lacks some. The data show 100,000 to 150,000 clones, about 74% seen once. Worth noting for this clone: What it binds is unknown.

J is TRBJ1-2 and V is TRBV10-3; a possible D gene is TRBD1 (6 bases). The TCR sequence derives from a man aged 25 to 40 in good health and CMV-seronegative. The sample consisted of PBMCs. The CDR3 region is CAISSGQMISNYGYTF. CDR3 in DNA: TGTGCCATCAGCTCCGGACAGATGATATCGAACTATGGCTACACCTTC.